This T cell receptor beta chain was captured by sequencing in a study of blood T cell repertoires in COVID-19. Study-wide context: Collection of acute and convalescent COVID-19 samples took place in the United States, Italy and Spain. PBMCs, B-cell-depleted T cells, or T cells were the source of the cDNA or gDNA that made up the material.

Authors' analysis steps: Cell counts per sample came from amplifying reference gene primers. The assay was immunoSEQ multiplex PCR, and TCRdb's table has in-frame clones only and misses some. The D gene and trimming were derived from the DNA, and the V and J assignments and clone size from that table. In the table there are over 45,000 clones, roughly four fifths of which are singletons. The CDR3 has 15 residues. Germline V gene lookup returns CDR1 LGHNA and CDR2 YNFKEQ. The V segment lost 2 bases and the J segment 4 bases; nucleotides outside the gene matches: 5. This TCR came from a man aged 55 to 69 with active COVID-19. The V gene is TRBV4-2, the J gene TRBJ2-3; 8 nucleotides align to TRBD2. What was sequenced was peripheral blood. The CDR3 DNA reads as TGTGCCAGCAGCCAACGGGGGGGCGTGTCAGATACGCAGTATTTT. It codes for CASSQRGGVSDTQYF.